These T cell receptor beta chains were read from a single sample in a study of prognosis after radiotherapy for stage I lung cancer. TCRdb re-called the multiplex PCR reads with MiXCR, one entry per CDR3 protein. The sample contains about 20,000 distinct CDR3 sequences, under 45% of which appear only once. The material sequenced was PBMCs, taken before or after stereotactic body radiation therapy (not recorded which). The receptor source for this set is a donor over 45 with non-small cell lung cancer. Each CDR3 is given with its conserved first and last residue. Fields, in order: clone size, V gene, D gene, J gene, CDR3 protein, CDR3 DNA. A D gene is named only where the DNA matches it firmly. The size entry is marked missing in some rows and otherwise reads once, few, many or a size class.

-,TRBV5-1,-,TRBJ1-2,CASSPLNYGYTF,TGCGCCAGCAGCCCGTTGAACTATGGCTACACCTTC
many,TRBV5-1,TRBD2,TRBJ2-3,CASSLTSGVETDTQYF,TGCGCCAGCAGCTTGACTAGCGGGGTGGAAACAGATACGCAGTATTTT
medium-sized,TRBV6-1,-,TRBJ1-2,CASRDGVDYGYTF,TGTGCCAGCCGCGACGGGGTTGACTATGGCTACACCTTC
-,TRBV6-1,-,TRBJ1-1,CASGDGFEAFF,TGTGCCAGCGGCGACGGTTTCGAAGCTTTCTTT
-,TRBV7-8,TRBD2,TRBJ2-1,CASSSPLLAGVDEQFF,TGTGCCAGCAGCTCTCCGCTACTAGCGGGAGTTGATGAGCAGTTCTTC
-,TRBV30,-,TRBJ2-2,CAWSGNTAANTGELFF,TGTGCCTGGAGTGGTAATACCGCCGCGAACACCGGGGAGCTGTTTTTT
-,TRBV20-1,TRBD1,TRBJ2-7,CSARGDRDYEQYF,TGCAGTGCTAGAGGCGACAGGGACTACGAGCAGTACTTC
-,TRBV5-1,-,TRBJ1-3,CASSLGRGGNTIYF,TGCGCCAGCAGCTTGGGTCGCGGGGGAAACACCATATATTTT
-,TRBV19,TRBD2,TRBJ2-7,CANTTSGRAGYEQYF,TGTGCCAATACGACTAGCGGGAGGGCCGGATACGAGCAGTACTTC
-,TRBV6-2/TRBV6-3,-,TRBJ2-7,CASIQGVPYEQYF,TGTGCCAGCATCCAGGGAGTTCCCTACGAGCAGTACTTC
-,TRBV6-2/TRBV6-3,TRBD1,TRBJ2-2,CASSTVVQGSYTVELFF,TGTGCCAGCAGCACGGTGGTACAGGGGTCGTATACCGTTGAGCTGTTTTTT
-,TRBV5-1,TRBD2,TRBJ2-7,CASRLMTSASYEQYF,TGCGCCAGCAGACTAATGACTAGCGCATCCTACGAGCAGTACTTC
-,TRBV10-3,TRBD2,TRBJ2-3,CATRSGLAGPTYTQYF,TGTGCCACCCGCTCCGGACTAGCGGGTCCGACATATACGCAGTATTTT
-,TRBV19,-,TRBJ1-1,CASSFSGCYTEAFF,TGTGCCAGTAGTTTCTCGGGGTGTTATACTGAAGCTTTCTTT
many,TRBV5-1,TRBD1,TRBJ2-7,CASSPGTGRADEQYF,TGCGCCAGCAGCCCAGGGACAGGCCGCGCGGACGAGCAGTACTTC
many,TRBV6-2/TRBV6-3,-,TRBJ2-6,CASNPVPSIGANVLTF,TGTGCCAGCAATCCAGTTCCTTCGATTGGGGCCAACGTCCTGACTTTC
many,TRBV4-1,TRBD2,TRBJ2-3,CASSYSGTSGYRTDTQYF,TGCGCCAGCAGCTATTCCGGGACTAGCGGCTATAGAACAGATACGCAGTATTTT
-,TRBV12-3/TRBV12-4,-,TRBJ2-2,CASRTGVAAGELFF,TGTGCCAGTAGAACAGGTGTCGCCGCCGGGGAGCTGTTTTTT
once,TRBV6-9,-,TRBJ1-6,CASSLEGGPNSPLHF,TGTGCCAGCAGTTTGGAGGGGGGGCCGAATTCACCCCTCCACTTT
few,TRBV6-1,TRBD1,TRBJ2-6,CASILQGAGTGANVLTF,TGTGCCAGCATCCTACAGGGGGCAGGGACTGGGGCCAACGTCCTGACTTTC
many,TRBV5-1,TRBD1,TRBJ2-1,CASSQQGADRFF,TGCGCCAGCAGTCAACAGGGGGCGGATAGGTTCTTC
-,TRBV11-3,TRBD2,TRBJ2-3,CASSSSGGRGTDTQYF,TGTGCCAGCAGCTCCTCTGGGGGGAGGGGCACAGATACGCAGTATTTT
once,TRBV28,-,TRBJ2-2,CATFRGRNTLELFF,TGTGCCACCTTTAGGGGGAGGAACACCTTGGAGCTGTTTTTT
many,TRBV28,-,TRBJ1-5,CASSLSGNQPQHF,TGTGCCAGCAGTTTGTCAGGGAATCAGCCCCAGCATTTT
-,TRBV2,-,TRBJ2-7,CASSEGTQASF,TGTGCCAGCAGTGAAGGTACACAGGCTAGCTTC
-,TRBV20-1,-,TRBJ2-2,CSAPDGNTGELFF,TGCAGTGCACCGGACGGGAACACCGGGGAGCTGTTTTTT
-,TRBV5-1,-,TRBJ1-2,CAISLGTGRVYGYTF,TGCGCCATCAGCTTGGGCACAGGCCGGGTGTATGGCTACACCTTC
-,TRBV20-1,TRBD1,TRBJ1-3,CSARDSDRGLDNLYF,TGCAGTGCTAGAGATTCGGACAGGGGGCTGGACAACCTATATTTT
few,TRBV30,-,TRBJ1-6,CAWSVAGSGNSPLHF,TGTGCCTGGAGTGTAGCGGGTAGCGGGAATTCACCCCTCCACTTT
medium-sized,TRBV7-2,TRBD1,TRBJ2-1,CASSLGQGVYNEQFF,TGTGCCAGCAGCTTGGGGCAGGGGGTCTACAATGAGCAGTTCTTC
many,TRBV19,-,TRBJ2-5,CASRQAGETQYF,TGTGCCAGCCGACAGGCTGGGGAGACCCAGTACTTC
many,TRBV20-1,TRBD1,TRBJ1-1,CSARIVDRGGTEAFF,TGCAGTGCTAGGATCGTAGACAGGGGGGGTACTGAAGCTTTCTTT
-,TRBV20-1,-,TRBJ1-2,CSARAVDPGYYGYTF,TGCAGTGCTAGAGCCGTAGATCCAGGGTACTATGGCTACACCTTC
few,TRBV12-3/TRBV12-4,-,TRBJ2-7,CASSLVGPGLYEQYF,TGTGCCAGCAGTTTAGTTGGTCCAGGGTTATACGAGCAGTACTTC
-,TRBV12-3/TRBV12-4,-,TRBJ1-2,CASNPWGADNYGYTF,TGTGCCAGCAACCCATGGGGGGCGGATAACTATGGCTACACCTTC
many,TRBV5-1,-,TRBJ2-1,CASSLGAYNEQFF,TGCGCCAGCAGCCTGGGAGCCTACAATGAGCAGTTCTTC
many,TRBV5-1,TRBD1,TRBJ1-6,CASSSKWQGANSPLHF,TGCGCCAGCAGCTCCAAATGGCAGGGGGCCAATTCACCCCTCCACTTT
many,TRBV4-2,-,TRBJ2-3,CASSQGAGTTDTQYF,TGTGCCAGCAGCCAAGGGGCGGGTACCACAGATACGCAGTATTTT
-,TRBV15,-,TRBJ2-6,CATSRTTGSGANVLTF,TGTGCCACCAGCAGAACAACAGGGTCTGGGGCCAACGTCCTGACTTTC
many,TRBV20-1,-,TRBJ2-7,CSARVADSLYEQYF,TGCAGTGCTAGGGTGGCAGACTCCCTCTACGAGCAGTACTTC
-,TRBV6-2/TRBV6-3,-,TRBJ1-6,CASSYPQQCGNSPLHF,TGTGCCAGCAGTTACCCCCAACAGTGTGGTAATTCACCCCTCCACTTT
many,TRBV7-6,TRBD2,TRBJ2-3,CASSLPRLAGEDTQYF,TGTGCCAGCAGCTTACCGCGGCTAGCGGGAGAAGATACGCAGTATTTT
many,TRBV3-1,TRBD2,TRBJ2-5,CASSMRGSRETQYF,TGTGCCAGCAGCATGCGGGGGTCGAGAGAGACCCAGTACTTC
-,TRBV6-1,-,TRBJ2-1,CASSVAAYNEQFF,TGTGCCAGCAGTGTAGCGGCCTACAATGAGCAGTTCTTC
many,TRBV2,-,TRBJ1-5,CASSRDSNQPQHF,TGTGCCAGCAGTCGAGATAGCAATCAGCCCCAGCATTTT
-,TRBV18,-,TRBJ2-1,CASSNYNEQFF,TGTGCCAGCTCAAACTACAATGAGCAGTTCTTC
many,TRBV27,-,TRBJ1-4,CASSLIGGKNEKLFF,TGTGCCAGCAGTTTAATTGGGGGGAAAAATGAAAAACTGTTTTTT
many,TRBV7-2,-,TRBJ1-1,CASSLTVWSESEAFF,TGTGCCAGCAGCTTAACCGTTTGGTCAGAAAGCGAAGCTTTCTTT
many,TRBV20-1,-,TRBJ2-7,CSAAGSTYEQYF,TGCAGTGCCGCAGGATCCACCTACGAGCAGTACTTC
many,TRBV19,-,TRBJ1-3,CASSIGGFGNTIYF,TGTGCCAGTAGTATAGGGGGCTTCGGGAACACCATATATTTT
many,TRBV27,-,TRBJ2-1,CASSPRRGISYNEQFF,TGTGCCAGCAGTCCCCGGCGGGGAATTTCCTACAATGAGCAGTTCTTC
many,TRBV7-3,TRBD2,TRBJ2-2,CASSPPGLAGGAGELFF,TGTGCCAGCAGCCCACCAGGACTAGCGGGAGGTGCCGGGGAGCTGTTTTTT
many,TRBV13,TRBD1,TRBJ1-2,CASSPRQGTGYTF,TGTGCCAGCAGCCCCCGACAGGGAACCGGCTACACCTTC
-,TRBV27,-,TRBJ2-2,CASGNGANTGELFF,TGTGCCAGCGGAAACGGGGCTAACACCGGGGAGCTGTTTTTT